The T cell receptor (beta chain) described here comes from a study of shared clonotypes between healthy human individuals. Study conclusions and caveats: Clonotype sharing among the donors was expected to vary with sequencing depth.

CD45RO-negative CD8 cells positively selected for CCR7 made up the naive population, which excluded terminally differentiated effector memory CD45RA+ cells. Healthy HIV-negative adults without recent acute infections or vaccinations served as donors. Trimming took off 7 bases at V and 2 bases at J, with 9 bases between the two ends. The CDR3 consists of 13 residues. Germline values: CDR1 MNHNY, CDR2 SVGAGI (reference sequence). Comments on this clone: As yet, its antigen is unknown.

The method was immunoSEQ multiplex PCR; TCRdb's version includes in-frame clones alone and lacks a portion of them. The repertoire holds hundreds of thousands of clones, with approximately 96% as singletons. The rearrangement joins TRBV6-6 to TRBJ1-3; D is ambiguous. The sequenced sample consisted of naive CD8+ T cells sorted from blood. The clonotype was recovered from a woman in her 30s in good health. The CDR3 loop reads CASKYSPGNTIYF. The CDR3 DNA reads TGTGCCAGCAAATATTCCCCTGGAAACACCATATATTTT.